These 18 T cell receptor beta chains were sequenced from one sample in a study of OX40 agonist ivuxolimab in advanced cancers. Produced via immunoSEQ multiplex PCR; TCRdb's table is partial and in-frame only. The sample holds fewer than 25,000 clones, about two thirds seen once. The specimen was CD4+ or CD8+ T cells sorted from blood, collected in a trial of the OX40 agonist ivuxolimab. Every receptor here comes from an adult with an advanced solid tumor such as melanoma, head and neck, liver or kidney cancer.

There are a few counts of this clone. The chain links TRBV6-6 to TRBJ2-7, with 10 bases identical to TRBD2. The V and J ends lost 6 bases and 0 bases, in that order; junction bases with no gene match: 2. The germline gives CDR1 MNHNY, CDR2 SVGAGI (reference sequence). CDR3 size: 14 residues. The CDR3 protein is CASRLAGASYEQYF. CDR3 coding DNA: TGTGCCAGCAGGCTAGCGGGAGCCTCCTACGAGCAGTACTTC.

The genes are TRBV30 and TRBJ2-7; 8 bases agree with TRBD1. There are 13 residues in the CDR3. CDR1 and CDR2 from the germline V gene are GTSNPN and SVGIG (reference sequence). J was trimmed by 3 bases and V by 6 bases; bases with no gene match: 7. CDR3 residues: CACTQGEDYEQYF. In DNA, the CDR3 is TGTGCCTGCACACAGGGGGAGGACTACGAGCAGTACTTC.

The DNA for the CDR3 is TGTGCCAGCAGCTCAGGGGACACTGAAGCTTTCTTT. Its protein product is CASSSGDTEAFF. The chain is built from TRBV5-6 and TRBJ1-1; D might be TRBD1 (6 bases). The V end lost 3 bases, the J end lost 3 bases, and 6 bases lay between the germline ends. The germline gives CDR1 SGHDT, CDR2 YYEEEE. The CDR3 contains 12 residues.

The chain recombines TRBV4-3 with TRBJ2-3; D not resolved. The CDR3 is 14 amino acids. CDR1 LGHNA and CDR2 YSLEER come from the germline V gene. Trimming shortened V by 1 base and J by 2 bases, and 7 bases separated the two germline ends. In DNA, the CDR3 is TGCGCCAGCAGCCAAGGGGTGACCACAGATACGCAGTATTTT. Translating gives CASSQGVTTDTQYF.

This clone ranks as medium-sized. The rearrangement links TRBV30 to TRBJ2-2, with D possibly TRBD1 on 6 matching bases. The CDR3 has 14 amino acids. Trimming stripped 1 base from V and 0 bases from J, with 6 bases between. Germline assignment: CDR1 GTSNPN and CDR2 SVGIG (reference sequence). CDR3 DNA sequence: TGTGCCTGGAGTGGGACAGCGAACACCGGGGAGCTGTTTTTT. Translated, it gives CAWSGTANTGELFF. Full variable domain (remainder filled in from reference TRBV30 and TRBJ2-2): SQTIHQWPATLVQPVGSPLSLECTVEGTSNPNLYWYRQAAGRGLQLLFYSVGIGQISSEVPQNLSASRPQDRQFILSSKKLLLSDSGFYLCAWSGTANTGELFFGEGSRLTVL.

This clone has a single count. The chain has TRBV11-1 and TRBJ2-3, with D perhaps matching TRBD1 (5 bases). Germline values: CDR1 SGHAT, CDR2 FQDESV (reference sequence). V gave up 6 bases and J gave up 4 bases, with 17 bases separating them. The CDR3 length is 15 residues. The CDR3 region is CASRAREGIPDTQYF. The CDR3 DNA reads TGTGCCAGCAGAGCCAGGGAAGGGATCCCAGATACGCAGTATTTT.

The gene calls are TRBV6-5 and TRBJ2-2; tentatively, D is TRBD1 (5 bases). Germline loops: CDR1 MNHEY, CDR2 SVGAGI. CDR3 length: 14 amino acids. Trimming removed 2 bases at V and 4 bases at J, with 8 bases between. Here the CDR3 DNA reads TGTGCCAGCAGTTACGGGGCGGTCACCGGGGAGCTGTTTTTT. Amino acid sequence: CASSYGAVTGELFF.

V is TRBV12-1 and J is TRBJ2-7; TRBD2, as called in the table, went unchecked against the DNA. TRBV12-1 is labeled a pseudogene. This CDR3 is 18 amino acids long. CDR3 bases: TGTGCCAGCAGCTTTGCACTAGCGGGACCTCTTTCCTCCTACGAGCAGTACTTC. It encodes CASSFALAGPLSSYEQYF.

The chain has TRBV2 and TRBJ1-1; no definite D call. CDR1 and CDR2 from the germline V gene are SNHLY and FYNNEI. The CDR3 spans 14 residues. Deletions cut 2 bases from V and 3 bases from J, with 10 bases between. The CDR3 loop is CASSERAQDTEAFF. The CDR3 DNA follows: TGTGCCAGCAGTGAAAGGGCCCAGGACACTGAAGCTTTCTTT.

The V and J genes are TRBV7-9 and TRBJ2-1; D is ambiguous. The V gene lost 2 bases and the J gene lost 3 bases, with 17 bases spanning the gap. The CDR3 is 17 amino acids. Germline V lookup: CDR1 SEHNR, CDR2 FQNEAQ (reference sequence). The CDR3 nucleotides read TGTGCCAGCAGCTTAAAAGGAGTTACCATAATCTACAATGAGCAGTTCTTC. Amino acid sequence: CASSLKGVTIIYNEQFF.

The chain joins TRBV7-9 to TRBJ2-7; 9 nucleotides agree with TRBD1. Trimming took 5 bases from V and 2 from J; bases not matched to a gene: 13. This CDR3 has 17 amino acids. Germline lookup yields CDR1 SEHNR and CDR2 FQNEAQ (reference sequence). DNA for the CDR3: TGTGCCAGCAGCCCTGCTCCGGGACAGGGAAACCCCTACGAGCAGTACTTC. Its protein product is CASSPAPGQGNPYEQYF.

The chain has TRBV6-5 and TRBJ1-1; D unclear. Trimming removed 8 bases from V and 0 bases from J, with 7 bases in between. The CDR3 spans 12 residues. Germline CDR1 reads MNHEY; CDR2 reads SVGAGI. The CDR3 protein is CASGGMNTEAFF. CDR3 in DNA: TGTGCCAGCGGTGGCATGAACACTGAAGCTTTCTTT.

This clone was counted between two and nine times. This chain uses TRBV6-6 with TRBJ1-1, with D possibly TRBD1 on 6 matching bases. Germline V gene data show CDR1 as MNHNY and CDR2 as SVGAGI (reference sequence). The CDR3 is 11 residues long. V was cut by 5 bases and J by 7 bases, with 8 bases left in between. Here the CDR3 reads CASSPGVEAFF. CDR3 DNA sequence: TGTGCCAGCAGTCCAGGGGTTGAAGCTTTCTTT.

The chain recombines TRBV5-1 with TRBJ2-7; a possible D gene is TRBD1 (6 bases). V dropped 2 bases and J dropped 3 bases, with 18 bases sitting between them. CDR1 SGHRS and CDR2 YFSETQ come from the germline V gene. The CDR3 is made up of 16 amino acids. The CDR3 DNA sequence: TGCGCCAGCAGCTTAATAAACGGGACACTACTCTACGAGCAGTACTTC. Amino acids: CASSLINGTLLYEQYF. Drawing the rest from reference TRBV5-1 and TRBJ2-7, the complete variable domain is KAGVTQTPRYLIKTRGQQVTLSCSPISGHRSVSWYQQTPGQGLQFLFEYFSETQRNKGNFPGRFSGRQFSNSRSEMNVSTLELGDSALYLCASSLINGTLLYEQYFGPGTRLTVT.

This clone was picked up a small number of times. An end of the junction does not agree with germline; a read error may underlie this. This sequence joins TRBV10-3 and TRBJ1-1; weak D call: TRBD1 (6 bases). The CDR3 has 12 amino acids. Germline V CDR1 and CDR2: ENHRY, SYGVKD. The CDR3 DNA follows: TGTGCCATCAGAACAGGGAACATTGAAGCTTTCTTT. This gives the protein CAIRTGNIEAFF.

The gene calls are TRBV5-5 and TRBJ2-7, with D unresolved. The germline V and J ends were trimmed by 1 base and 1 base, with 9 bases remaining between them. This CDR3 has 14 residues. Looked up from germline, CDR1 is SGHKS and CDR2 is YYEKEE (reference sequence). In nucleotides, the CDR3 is TGTGCCAGCAGCTTGACACTGATATCCTACGAGCAGTACTTC. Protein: CASSLTLISYEQYF.

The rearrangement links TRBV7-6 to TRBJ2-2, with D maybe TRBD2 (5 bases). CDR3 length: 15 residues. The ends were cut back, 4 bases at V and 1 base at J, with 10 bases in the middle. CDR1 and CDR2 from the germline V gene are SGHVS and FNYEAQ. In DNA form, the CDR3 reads TGTGCCAGCAGCTCACGACTACAGAACACCGGGGAGCTGTTTTTT. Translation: CASSSRLQNTGELFF.

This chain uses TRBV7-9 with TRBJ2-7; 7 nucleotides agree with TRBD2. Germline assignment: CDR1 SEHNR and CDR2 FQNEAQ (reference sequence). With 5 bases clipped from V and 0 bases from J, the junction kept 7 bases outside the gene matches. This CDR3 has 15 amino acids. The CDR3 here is CASSPPGLSSYEQYF. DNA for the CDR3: TGTGCCAGCAGCCCCCCGGGACTAAGCTCCTACGAGCAGTACTTC.